The present entry profiles one TCR beta chain with its context. Germline CDR1 and CDR2: MDHEN and SYDVKM. This CDR3 has 16 amino acids. The J segment lost 7 bases and the V segment lost 7 bases, leaving 14 bases of the junction unmatched. The source of the sample is a study of blood T cell repertoires in COVID-19. Study as a whole: Sources were T cells, B-cell-depleted T cells, or PBMCs; the material itself was cDNA or gDNA.

Sequenced by immunoSEQ multiplex PCR; TCRdb stores in-frame clones only, minus some. The sample comprises fewer than 250,000 clones, 81% of which are singletons, and approximately 9% rests with the top ten. Which cohort a participant joined came from the clinical history participants gave. The sample consisted of PBMCs or T cells enriched from blood (not recorded which). The chain employs TRBV28 and TRBJ2-1, with TRBD2 matching 9 bases. This receptor was taken from a woman between 45 and 65 years old with acute COVID-19. The CDR3 DNA sequence: TGTGCCAGCAATTCCTTGGGGGGACTAGCAGGGAATGAGCAGTTCTTC. This gives the protein CASNSLGGLAGNEQFF.